These 31 T cell receptor beta chains were sequenced from one sample in a study of T cells in Graves' hyperthyroidism and ophthalmopathy. What was amplified from RNA transcripts were TCR beta CDR3 regions. In the first-round RT-PCR of the TCR CDR3, the HTBI primer set was used. TCRdb analysed the multiplex PCR reads with MiXCR anew, one entry per CDR3 protein. The sample yields hundreds of thousands of distinct CDR3 sequences, roughly 17% seen once. The specimen was blood. These receptors were taken from a woman younger than 45 with Graves' hyperthyroidism.

V is TRBV7-8 and J is TRBJ1-1; D gene ambiguous. In germline, CDR1 is SGHVS, CDR2 FQNEAQ. V was clipped by 1 base and J by 0 bases, with 15 bases between them. The CDR3 runs 17 residues. The CDR3 nucleotides read TGTGCCAGCAGCTTAGTAGTCGTGAGGAGCCTGAACACTGAAGCTTTCTTT. It is translated as CASSLVVVRSLNTEAFF.

This clonotype was found many times. The rearrangement joins TRBV6-1 to TRBJ2-7; 11 bases fit TRBD1. J lost 4 bases, V lost 5 bases, and 7 bases had no gene match. The CDR3 consists of 15 residues. CDR1 MNHNS and CDR2 SASEGT come from the germline V gene. The chain's CDR3 is CASSSTGTGGYEQYF. DNA for the CDR3: TGTGCCAGCAGTTCCACCGGGACAGGGGGGTACGAGCAGTACTTC.

This chain links TRBV7-9 with TRBJ2-7; unclear D gene. CDR3 length: 13 amino acids. V lost 2 bases, J lost 6 bases, and 11 bases lay in between. The germline V gene encodes CDR1 SEHNR and CDR2 FQNEAQ (reference sequence). The CDR3 is CASSLMRSGEQYF. Written as DNA, the CDR3 is TGTGCCAGCAGCTTAATGCGGAGTGGCGAGCAGTACTTC.

This clonotype was picked up a small number of times. The chain recombines TRBV5-4 with TRBJ2-2; D ambiguous. Germline loops: CDR1 SGHNT, CDR2 YYREEE (reference sequence). The CDR3 length is 15 residues. Trimming took off 1 base at V and 1 base at J, with 8 bases between the two ends. CDR3 bases: TGTGCCAGCAGCTTGAGGCCAGGGAACACCGGGGAGCTGTTTTTT. Residues: CASSLRPGNTGELFF. The full variable domain, completed using reference TRBV5-4 and TRBJ2-2, is ETGVTQSPTHLIKTRGQQVTLRCSSQSGHNTVSWYQQALGQGPQFIFQYYREEENGRGNFPPRFSGLQFPNYSSELNVNALELDDSALYLCASSLRPGNTGELFFGEGSRLTVL.

This clonotype was recorded many times. Here the CDR3 DNA reads TGCGCCAGCAGCTCCCGGGCCCCAATAGGCCCTCGCCGCGAGCAGTACTTC. The encoded protein is CASSSRAPIGPRREQYF. The rearrangement links TRBV5-1 to TRBJ2-7; no definite D call. Between the trimmed V and J ends, which lost 3 bases and 6 bases, there was a span of 25 bases. CDR1 is SGHRS, CDR2 YFSETQ, per germline. The CDR3 spans 17 residues.

There are many counts of this clonotype. The chain links TRBV11-2 to TRBJ2-7; D possibly corresponds to TRBD1 (6 bases). Trimming cost V 5 bases and J 5 bases, with 16 bases left between them. The length of the CDR3 is 14 residues. Germline loops: CDR1 SGHAT, CDR2 FQNNGV. CDR3 in amino acids: CASSPGAGVNEQYF. In DNA, the CDR3 is TGTGCCAGCAGCCCCGGGGCAGGGGTCAACGAGCAGTACTTC.

The chain is built from TRBV4-3 and TRBJ2-7, with TRBD1 matching over 7 bases. Germline V CDR1 and CDR2: LGHNA, YSLEER. V trimming: 1 base; J trimming: 3 bases; junction bases outside the gene matches: 3. This CDR3 is built from 14 residues. The CDR3 DNA sequence: TGCGCCAGCAGCCAAGTTGACAGGGACTACGAGCAGTACTTC. Its translation: CASSQVDRDYEQYF.

For this clonotype: A much larger clone lies one base from this, so it may be a read error. J is TRBJ1-1 and V is TRBV28; unclear D gene. This CDR3 has 14 amino acids. Germline V lookup: CDR1 MDHEN, CDR2 SYDVKM. V gave up 3 bases and J gave up 4 bases, with 12 bases separating them. The CDR3 reads CASSLYTMSTEAFF. The CDR3 DNA follows: TGTGCCAGCAGTTTGTACACCATGAGCACTGAAGCTTTCTTT.

This clonotype was seen many times. The gene calls are TRBV11-2 and TRBJ2-3; a possible D gene is TRBD2 (6 bases). This CDR3 comprises 14 residues. Germline CDR1 and CDR2: SGHAT and FQNNGV. V was cut by 7 bases and J by 8 bases, with 19 bases left in between. The chain's CDR3 is CASTTPTGDVTQYF. DNA of the CDR3: TGTGCCAGCACCACTCCTACGGGGGATGTTACGCAGTATTTT.

This clonotype was recorded at least ten times. This sequence joins TRBV5-1 and TRBJ2-1; D is unclear. V was trimmed by 1 base and J by 9 bases, leaving 11 bases between them. CDR1 is SGHRS and CDR2 is YFSETQ in the germline V gene. The length of the CDR3 is 13 residues. CDR3 in DNA: TGCGCCAGCAGCTTGCCCTATTCGGGTGAGCAGTTCTTC. Translated, it gives CASSLPYSGEQFF.

This clonotype was recorded at least ten times. This chain links TRBV30 with TRBJ2-5; tentatively, D is TRBD2 (5 bases). The germline V gene encodes CDR1 GTSNPN and CDR2 SVGIG (reference sequence). The CDR3 is made up of 14 amino acids. The V gene lost 0 bases and the J gene lost 7 bases, with 15 bases spanning the gap. This CDR3 is CAWSVQGPGRTQYF. CDR3 bases: TGTGCCTGGAGTGTACAAGGGCCGGGGAGGACCCAGTACTTC. The whole variable domain, filled in from reference TRBV30 and TRBJ2-5, reads SQTIHQWPATLVQPVGSPLSLECTVEGTSNPNLYWYRQAAGRGLQLLFYSVGIGQISSEVPQNLSASRPQDRQFILSSKKLLLSDSGFYLCAWSVQGPGRTQYFGPGTRLLVL.

The V call is TRBV19, the J call TRBJ1-5; D remains unclear. The CDR3 extends over 14 amino acids. V was cut by 6 bases and J by 0 bases, with 9 bases left in between. Germline loops: CDR1 LNHDA, CDR2 SQIVND (reference sequence). The CDR3 nucleotides are TGTGCCAGTAGCCCAATGTTTAGCAATCAGCCCCAGCATTTT. It yields the protein CASSPMFSNQPQHF.

The J gene is TRBJ2-7, the V gene TRBV27, with 7 bases aligning to TRBD2. Trimming cost V 3 bases and J 3 bases; bases outside gene matches: 8. Germline CDR1 reads MNHEY; CDR2 reads SMNVEV (reference sequence). CDR3 length equals 15 residues. CDR3 in DNA: TGTGCCAGCAGTTTGGGGGAGGGACTTAACTACGAGCAGTACTTC. Its protein product is CASSLGEGLNYEQYF.

This clonotype was counted many times. The rearrangement uses TRBV28 and TRBJ2-1, with D unresolved. Per the germline V gene, CDR1 is MDHEN and CDR2 is SYDVKM. CDR3 length: 16 residues. V lost 7 bases and J lost 6, with 22 bases in between. The CDR3 DNA reads TGTGCCAGCACCCCGGCCGGGCCACTCCGCCGCAATGAGCAGTTCTTC. It specifies CASTPAGPLRRNEQFF.

This clonotype was recorded at least ten times. Here the CDR3 DNA reads TGTGCCAGTAGCCTCGGCAGTAAAATCACTGAAGCTTTCTTT. Amino acid sequence: CASSLGSKITEAFF. The gene calls are TRBV19 and TRBJ1-1; no firm D call. CDR3 length: 14 amino acids. The V and J ends lost 6 bases and 4 bases respectively, with 15 bases between them. Germline loops: CDR1 LNHDA, CDR2 SQIVND (reference sequence).

The table lists this clonotype with many counts. J is TRBJ2-5 and V is TRBV6-1; TRBD1 matches 8 bases. V was clipped by 5 bases and J by 4 bases; unmatched bases: 3. Germline-derived CDR1 and CDR2 are MNHNS and SASEGT. The CDR3 extends over 13 amino acids. The CDR3 region is CASSSRGLETQYF. As DNA, the CDR3 is TGTGCCAGCAGTTCCAGGGGGCTAGAGACCCAGTACTTC.

The sample holds many counts of this clonotype. The chain has TRBV6-2 or TRBV6-3 and TRBJ2-3; 10 bases are shared with TRBD2. Trimming took 4 bases from V and 3 from J; bases not matched to a gene: 7. There are 16 residues in the CDR3. The germline gives CDR1 MNHEY, CDR2 SVGEGT. This CDR3 is CASSFGLAGETDTQYF. As DNA, the CDR3 is TGTGCCAGCAGTTTTGGCCTAGCGGGAGAGACAGATACGCAGTATTTT.

This chain joins TRBV9 and TRBJ2-4; D is perhaps TRBD1 (5 bases). V lost 4 bases to trimming and J lost 1 base, with 18 bases between them. The CDR3 spans 17 residues. Germline V gene lookup returns CDR1 SGDLS and CDR2 YYNGEE. The DNA of the CDR3 is TGTGCCAGCAGCCCCCTCCCGGGCAGGGTGGCCAAAAACATTCAGTACTTC. It is translated as CASSPLPGRVAKNIQYF.

This chain uses TRBV20-1 with TRBJ1-2; unclear D gene. This CDR3 is 14 amino acids long. The V and J ends lost 4 bases and 0 bases respectively, with 12 bases between them. Germline V gene lookup returns CDR1 DFQATT and CDR2 SNEGSKA (reference sequence). The chain's CDR3 is CSATYSGANYGYTF. The CDR3 nucleotides are TGCAGTGCTACGTATTCTGGGGCTAACTATGGCTACACCTTC.

The chain couples TRBV11-2 to TRBJ1-1, with D possibly matching TRBD1 (6 bases). Germline lookup yields CDR1 SGHAT and CDR2 FQNNGV. This CDR3 spans 13 amino acids. Trimming stripped 0 bases from V and 9 bases from J, with 11 bases between. CDR3 DNA sequence: TGTGCCAGCAGCTTAGATAGGGGACACAAAGCTTTCTTT. The encoded protein is CASSLDRGHKAFF.

This clonotype showed up many times. The chain carries TRBV20-1 and TRBJ1-2; no clear D. Germline CDR1 is DFQATT and CDR2 is SNEGSKA (reference sequence). V lost 0 bases and J lost 6, with 14 bases in between. The CDR3 consists of 14 residues. The CDR3 here is CSARDNTMRDGYTF. CDR3 nucleotides: TGCAGTGCTAGAGACAATACCATGCGAGATGGCTACACCTTC.

There are a few counts of this clonotype. The genes are TRBV5-1 and TRBJ1-2; D ambiguous. V shed 0 bases and J shed 5 bases, with 8 bases lying between them. This CDR3 is 13 amino acids long. The germline gives CDR1 SGHRS, CDR2 YFSETQ. The CDR3 loop reads CASSLGPAYGYTF. CDR3 sequence (DNA): TGCGCCAGCAGCTTGGGCCCGGCTTATGGCTACACCTTC.

The genes are TRBV2 and TRBJ1-2, with TRBD1 identical over 7 bases. The germline V gene has CDR1 SNHLY and CDR2 FYNNEI. The CDR3 is 14 residues long. The trim removed 5 bases at V and 8 bases at J, leaving 11 bases unmatched. The CDR3, as DNA: TGTGCCAGCAGTAGGGACAGCGGTGCAGCGGGCTACACCTTC. This translates into CASSRDSGAAGYTF.

This clonotype showed up just a few times. This rearrangement joins TRBV2 to TRBJ1-1, with unresolved D. The CDR3 contains 14 residues. V gave up 5 bases and J gave up 3 bases, with 13 bases separating them. Looked up from germline, CDR1 is SNHLY and CDR2 is FYNNEI. The CDR3, as DNA: TGTGCCAGCAGTTCTAGGATGGCCGACACTGAAGCTTTCTTT. Its translation: CASSSRMADTEAFF.

This clonotype was found a few times. The gene calls are TRBV18 and TRBJ1-1, with TRBD1 matching over 8 bases. Per germline, CDR1 KGHSH and CDR2 LQKENI. J was trimmed by 10 bases and V by 2 bases; bases with no gene match: 9. The CDR3 covers 14 residues. Here the CDR3 DNA reads TGTGCCAGCTCACCAAATGCCCAAACAGGGGGAGCTTTCTTT. This sequence encodes CASSPNAQTGGAFF.

V is TRBV29-1 and J is TRBJ2-7, with D perhaps being TRBD1 or TRBD2 (5 bases each). V was pared by 3 bases and J by 3 bases, with 9 bases between. Germline assignment: CDR1 SQVTM and CDR2 ANQGSEA. The CDR3 runs 12 residues. The CDR3: CSVEMGDYEQYF. CDR3 DNA: TGCAGCGTTGAGATGGGGGACTACGAGCAGTACTTC.

This clonotype occurred a few times. The chain joins TRBV20-1 to TRBJ2-7; D unresolved. Germline CDR1 reads DFQATT; CDR2 reads SNEGSKA (reference sequence). The CDR3 length is 11 residues. V lost 0 bases to trimming and J lost 7 bases, with 7 bases between them. The DNA for the CDR3 is TGCAGTGCTAGAGATCGTTGGGAGCAGTACTTC. This gives the protein CSARDRWEQYF.

The gene calls are TRBV28 and TRBJ1-1; TRBD1 might be the D (5 bases). The V and J ends lost 5 bases and 3 bases respectively, with 7 bases between them. CDR3 length equals 12 residues. Germline loops: CDR1 MDHEN, CDR2 SYDVKM. The CDR3 coding sequence is TGTGCCAGCAGTGAGACAGACACTGAAGCTTTCTTT. This translates into CASSETDTEAFF. Complete variable domain (other parts from reference TRBV28 and TRBJ1-1): DVKVTQSSRYLVKRTGEKVFLECVQDMDHENMFWYRQDPGLGLRLIYFSYDVKMKEKGDIPEGYSVSREKKERFSLILESASTNQTSMYLCASSETDTEAFFGQGTRLTVV.

This clonotype was counted many times. Written as DNA, the CDR3 is TGTGCCAGCAGTGCAGGCGGGCTTAGCACAGATACGCAGTATTTT. Translating it yields CASSAGGLSTDTQYF. The V call is TRBV27, the J call TRBJ2-3, with D tentatively TRBD2 (5 bases). The ends were cut back, 5 bases at V and 0 bases at J, with 12 bases in the middle. Germline lookup yields CDR1 MNHEY and CDR2 SMNVEV (reference sequence). The CDR3 extends over 15 amino acids.

This clonotype was seen a single time. V usage is TRBV20-1 and J usage is TRBJ1-6; D perhaps matches TRBD1 (5 bases). The CDR3 loop spans 16 amino acids. V lost 6 bases, J lost 7 bases, and 22 bases lay in between. Germline-derived CDR1 and CDR2 are DFQATT and SNEGSKA (reference sequence). Written as DNA, the CDR3 is TGCAGTGCCCAGGGCCCGAGGCAGGGAGGGAATTCACCCCTCCACTTT. Protein: CSAQGPRQGGNSPLHF.

The chain uses TRBV12-3 or TRBV12-4 and TRBJ1-5, with TRBD1 matching over 10 bases. The V gene end was trimmed by 6 bases and the J gene end by 4 bases; junction bases not matched to a gene: 6. The CDR3 extends over 15 amino acids. This CDR3 reads CASRRTGGRNQPQHF. In DNA, the CDR3 is TGTGCCAGCAGACGGACAGGGGGGCGAAATCAGCCCCAGCATTTT.